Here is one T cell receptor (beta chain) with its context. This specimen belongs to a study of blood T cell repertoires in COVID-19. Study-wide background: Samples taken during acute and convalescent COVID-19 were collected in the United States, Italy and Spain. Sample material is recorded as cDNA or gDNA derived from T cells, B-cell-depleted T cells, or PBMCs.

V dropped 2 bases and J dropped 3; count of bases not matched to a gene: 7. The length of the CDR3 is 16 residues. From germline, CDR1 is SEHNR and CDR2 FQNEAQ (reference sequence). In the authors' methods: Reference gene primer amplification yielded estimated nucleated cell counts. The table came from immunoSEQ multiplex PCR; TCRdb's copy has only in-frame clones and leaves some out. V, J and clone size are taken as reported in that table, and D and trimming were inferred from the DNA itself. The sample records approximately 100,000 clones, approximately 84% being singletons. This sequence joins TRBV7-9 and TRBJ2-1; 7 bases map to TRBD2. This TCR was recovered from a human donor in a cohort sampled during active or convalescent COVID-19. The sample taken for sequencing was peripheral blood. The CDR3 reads CASSLKGGRNYNEQFF. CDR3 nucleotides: TGTGCCAGCAGCTTAAAGGGAGGGCGGAACTACAATGAGCAGTTCTTC.